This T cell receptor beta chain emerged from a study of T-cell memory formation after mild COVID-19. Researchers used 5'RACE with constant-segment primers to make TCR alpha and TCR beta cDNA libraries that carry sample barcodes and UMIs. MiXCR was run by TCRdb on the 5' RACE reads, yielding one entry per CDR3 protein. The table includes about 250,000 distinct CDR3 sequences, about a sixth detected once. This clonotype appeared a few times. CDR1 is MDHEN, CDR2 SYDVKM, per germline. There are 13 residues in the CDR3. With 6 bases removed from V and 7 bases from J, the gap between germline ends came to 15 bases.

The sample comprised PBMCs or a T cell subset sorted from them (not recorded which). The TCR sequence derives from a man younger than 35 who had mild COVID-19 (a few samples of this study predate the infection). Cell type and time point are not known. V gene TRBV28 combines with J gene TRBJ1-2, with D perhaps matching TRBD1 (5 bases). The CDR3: CASRGPGWAGYTF. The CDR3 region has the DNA TGTGCCAGCAGGGGGCCCGGCTGGGCTGGCTACACCTTC.